This T cell receptor (beta chain) was identified during a study of STAT5B mutations in CD4+ large granular lymphocyte leukemia. The data were produced by immunoSEQ multiplex PCR, yet TCRdb's version contains in-frame clones alone and is incomplete. The sample lists about 32,000 clones, roughly 78% occurring once. Concerning this clone: Antigen unknown.

This CDR3 comprises 14 residues. The V gene's germline CDR1 is SGHTS and CDR2 YDEGEE. Between the trimmed V and J ends, which lost 2 bases and 4 bases, there was a span of 12 bases. Control samples were healthy donors' buffy coats. Study conclusions and caveats: Patient CD4-sorted repertoires looked more clonal than healthy CD4+ repertoires, even without putative leukemic clones. Compared with healthy controls (2/35), patient top clones favored TRBV06 (8/27).

This chain uses TRBV5-8 with TRBJ1-2; D is possibly TRBD1 (6 bases). The sequencing sample was made of CD4+ T cells from blood buffy coats. This sequence was found in a human donor in good health. DNA of the CDR3: TGTGCCAGCAGCTTTGGGCAGGGGACCTATGGCTACACCTTC. As protein: CASSFGQGTYGYTF.